The 13 T cell receptor beta chains given below trace back to one sample, sequenced in a study of cytomegalovirus exposure and HLA in healthy donors. The PCR made use of 60 Vbeta and 13 Jbeta primers. TCRdb keeps only in-frame clones here, not all; method: immunoSEQ multiplex PCR. Of roughly 150,000 clones listed, about 72% were seen once; the top ten hold 2% to 2.5%. Sequencing input: PBMCs. The receptors originated from a man aged 35 to 55 in good health and CMV-seronegative.

The chain joins TRBV5-1 to TRBJ2-7; 11 positions agree with TRBD1. V trimming: 2 bases; J trimming: 4 bases; junction bases outside the gene matches: 11. Germline V gene lookup returns CDR1 SGHRS and CDR2 YFSETQ. This CDR3 is built from 17 residues. The DNA of the CDR3 is TGCGCCAGCAGCTTAAGTTTGAGAGGGACAGGGGGTTACGAGCAGTACTTC. Translation gives CASSLSLRGTGGYEQYF. Together with reference TRBV5-1 and TRBJ2-7, the CDR3 gives the full variable domain: KAGVTQTPRYLIKTRGQQVTLSCSPISGHRSVSWYQQTPGQGLQFLFEYFSETQRNKGNFPGRFSGRQFSNSRSEMNVSTLELGDSALYLCASSLSLRGTGGYEQYFGPGTRLTVT.

The chain uses TRBV6-4 and TRBJ2-1, with 10 bases lining up with TRBD1. Germline V CDR1 and CDR2: MRHNA, SNTAGT. This CDR3 region has 15 residues. V gave up 5 bases and J gave up 6 bases; unmatched junction bases: 7. Written as DNA, the CDR3 is TGTGCCAGCAGTTCCGGGGGACAGGGGTCCAATGAGCAGTTCTTC. It encodes CASSSGGQGSNEQFF.

The chain joins TRBV7-6 to TRBJ2-7; a possible D gene is TRBD1 (5 bases). CDR1 and CDR2 (germline): SGHVS, FNYEAQ. The V end was cut by 5 bases, the J end by 5 bases, with 10 bases between. The CDR3 has 12 residues. CDR3 amino acids: CASSIRQNEQYF. The CDR3 DNA is TGTGCCAGCAGCATACGACAGAACGAGCAGTACTTC.

This clone was detected only a few times. The CDR3 coding sequence is TGTGCCAGCAGCTTAGAACGACAGATCTATGGCTACACCTTC. This gives the protein CASSLERQIYGYTF. V usage is TRBV7-2 and J usage is TRBJ1-2, with a possible D match to TRBD1 (5 bases). V was trimmed by 1 base and J by 4 bases, leaving 10 bases between them. CDR3 size: 14 residues. CDR1 and CDR2 from the germline V gene are SGHTA and FQGNSA.

The V call is TRBV28, the J call TRBJ2-7; tentatively, D is TRBD1 (6 bases). The germline V gene has CDR1 MDHEN and CDR2 SYDVKM. The CDR3 totals 16 residues. V lost 5 bases, J lost 4 bases, and 21 bases lay in between. The CDR3 DNA reads as TGTGCCAGCAGTGCCCACCTGGGGGCGGTTCCATACGAGCAGTACTTC. This encodes CASSAHLGAVPYEQYF.

This clone was found a few times. This chain uses TRBV9 with TRBJ1-1; the match to TRBD1 covers 7 bases. The germline V gene has CDR1 SGDLS and CDR2 YYNGEE. The CDR3 covers 13 residues. Losses at the gene ends were 3 bases for V and 4 bases for J; bases not matched to a gene: 3. The CDR3 sequence: CASSGGTVTEAFF. CDR3 bases: TGTGCCAGCAGCGGTGGGACAGTCACTGAAGCTTTCTTT.

This sequence joins TRBV27 and TRBJ2-7; tentatively, D is TRBD2 (6 bases). Trimming left V 5 bases short and J 3 bases short, with 11 bases between. The germline gives CDR1 MNHEY, CDR2 SMNVEV (reference sequence). The CDR3 sequence is 13 residues long. CDR3 nucleotide sequence: TGTGCCAGCAGTCCCCGGGGAGGCTACGAGCAGTACTTC. This translates into CASSPRGGYEQYF.

The table lists this clone with a few counts. This chain links TRBV28 with TRBJ2-5, with no clear D. Germline CDR1 is MDHEN and CDR2 is SYDVKM. Trimming took off 8 bases at V and 4 bases at J, with 11 bases between the two ends. The CDR3 extends over 12 amino acids. The CDR3 coding sequence is TGTGCCAGCCGACTCAAACGAGAGACCCAGTACTTC. Its translation: CASRLKRETQYF.

J is TRBJ1-6 and V is TRBV7-2; possibly TRBD1 for D (5 bases). The CDR3 length is 15 residues. Trimming pared 0 bases from V and 7 bases from J, leaving 10 bases between. Germline assignment: CDR1 SGHTA and CDR2 FQGNSA. This CDR3 is CASSLAGVGNSPLHF. The CDR3 DNA sequence: TGTGCCAGCAGCTTAGCAGGGGTAGGAAATTCACCCCTCCACTTT.

V is TRBV10-1 and J is TRBJ2-6; D ambiguous. V gave up 0 bases and J gave up 1 base, with 19 bases separating them. The length of the CDR3 is 20 residues. Germline assignment: CDR1 WNHNN and CDR2 SYGVQD (reference sequence). CDR3 in amino acids: CASSESKPGGLLSGANVLTF. CDR3 sequence (DNA): TGCGCCAGCAGTGAGTCGAAACCCGGTGGGCTCCTTTCTGGGGCCAACGTCCTGACTTTC.

CDR3 DNA sequence: TGTGCCAGCAGCTTAACAGGAATAGCCAAAAACATTCAGTACTTC. Protein sequence: CASSLTGIAKNIQYF. The rearrangement uses TRBV7-9 and TRBJ2-4; possibly TRBD1 for D (5 bases). This CDR3 is 15 amino acids long. CDR1 is SEHNR and CDR2 is FQNEAQ in the germline V gene (reference sequence). V lost 2 bases and J 0 bases, leaving 8 bases between the germline ends.

This sequence joins TRBV12-5 and TRBJ2-3; 12 bases fit TRBD2. The CDR3 contains 16 residues. Trimming at V came to 0 bases and at J to 5 bases, leaving 3 bases not matched to a gene. Germline V gene sequence: CDR1 LGHNT, CDR2 FRNRAP. The CDR3 loop is CASGLVLAGGEDTQYF. The CDR3, as DNA: TGTGCTAGTGGTTTGGTACTAGCGGGGGGTGAAGATACGCAGTATTTT.

The chain combines TRBV30 with TRBJ1-4; D might be TRBD1 (5 bases). Germline V gives CDR1 GTSNPN, CDR2 SVGIG (reference sequence). V lost 5 bases and J lost 4, with 14 bases in between. This CDR3 spans 14 amino acids. The CDR3 coding sequence is TGTGCCTGGGGGGGAGGGGCTGATAATGAAAAACTGTTTTTT. Protein sequence: CAWGGGADNEKLFF.